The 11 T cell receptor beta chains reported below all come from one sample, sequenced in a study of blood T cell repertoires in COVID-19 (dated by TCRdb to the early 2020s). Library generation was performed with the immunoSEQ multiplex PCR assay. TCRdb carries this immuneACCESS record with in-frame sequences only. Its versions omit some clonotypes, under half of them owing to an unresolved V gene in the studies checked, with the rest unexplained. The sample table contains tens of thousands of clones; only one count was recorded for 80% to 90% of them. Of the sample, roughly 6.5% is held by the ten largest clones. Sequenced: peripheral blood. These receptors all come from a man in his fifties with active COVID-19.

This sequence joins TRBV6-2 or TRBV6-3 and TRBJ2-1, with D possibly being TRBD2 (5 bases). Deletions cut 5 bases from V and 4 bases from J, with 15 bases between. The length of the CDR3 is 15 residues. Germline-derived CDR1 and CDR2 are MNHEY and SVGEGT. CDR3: CASSPRDPGYNEQFF. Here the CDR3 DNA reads TGTGCCAGCAGTCCGCGTGACCCGGGGTACAATGAGCAGTTCTTC.

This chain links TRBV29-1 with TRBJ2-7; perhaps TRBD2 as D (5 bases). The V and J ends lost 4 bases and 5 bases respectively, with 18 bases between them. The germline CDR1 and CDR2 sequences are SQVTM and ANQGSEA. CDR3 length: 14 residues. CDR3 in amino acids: CSVVVAVRGDEQYF. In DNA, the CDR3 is TGCAGCGTTGTAGTCGCTGTCCGGGGAGACGAGCAGTACTTC.

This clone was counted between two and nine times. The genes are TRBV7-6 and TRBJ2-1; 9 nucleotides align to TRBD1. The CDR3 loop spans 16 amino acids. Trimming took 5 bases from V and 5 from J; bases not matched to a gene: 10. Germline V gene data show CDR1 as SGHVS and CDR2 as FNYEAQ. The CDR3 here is CASSPRQGDSHNEQFF. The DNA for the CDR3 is TGTGCCAGCAGCCCCCGACAGGGGGACTCGCACAATGAGCAGTTCTTC.

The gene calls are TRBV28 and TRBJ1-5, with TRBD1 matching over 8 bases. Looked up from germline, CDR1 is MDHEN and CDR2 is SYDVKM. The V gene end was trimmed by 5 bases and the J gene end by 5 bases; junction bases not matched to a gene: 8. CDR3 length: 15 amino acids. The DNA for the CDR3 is TGTGCCAGCAGTCTCGGACAGGGAGGAGATCAGCCCCAGCATTTT. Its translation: CASSLGQGGDQPQHF.

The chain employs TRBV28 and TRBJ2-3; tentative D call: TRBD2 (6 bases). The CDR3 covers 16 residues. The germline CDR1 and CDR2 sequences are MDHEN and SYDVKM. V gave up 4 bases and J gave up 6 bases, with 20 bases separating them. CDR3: CASSSPRGAERDTQYF. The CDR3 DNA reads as TGTGCCAGCAGTTCCCCCCGCGGGGCCGAACGGGATACGCAGTATTTT.

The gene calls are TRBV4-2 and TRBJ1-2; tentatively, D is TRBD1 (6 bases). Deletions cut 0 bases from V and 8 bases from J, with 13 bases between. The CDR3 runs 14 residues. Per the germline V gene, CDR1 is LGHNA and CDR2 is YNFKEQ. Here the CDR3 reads CASSQDQGFGGYTF. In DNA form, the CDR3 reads TGTGCCAGCAGCCAAGATCAGGGGTTCGGGGGCTACACCTTC.

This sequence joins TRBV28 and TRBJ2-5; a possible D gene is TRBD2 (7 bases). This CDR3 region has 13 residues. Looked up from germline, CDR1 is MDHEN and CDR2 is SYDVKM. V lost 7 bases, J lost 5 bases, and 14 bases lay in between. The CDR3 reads CASTVGGPETQYF. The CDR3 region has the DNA TGTGCCAGCACCGTCGGGGGGCCGGAGACCCAGTACTTC.

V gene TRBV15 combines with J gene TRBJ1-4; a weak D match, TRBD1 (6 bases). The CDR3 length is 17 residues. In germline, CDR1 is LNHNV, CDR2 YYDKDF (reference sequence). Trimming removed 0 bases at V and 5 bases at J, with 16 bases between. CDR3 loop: CATSRDHRQALNEKLFF. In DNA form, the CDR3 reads TGTGCCACCAGCAGAGACCACCGACAGGCTTTAAATGAAAAACTGTTTTTT.

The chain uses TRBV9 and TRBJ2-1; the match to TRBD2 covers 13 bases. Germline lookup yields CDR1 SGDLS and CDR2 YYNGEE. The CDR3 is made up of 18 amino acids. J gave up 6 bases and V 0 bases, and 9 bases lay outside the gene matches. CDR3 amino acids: CASSVELAGGPKGNEQFF. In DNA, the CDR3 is TGTGCCAGCAGCGTAGAACTAGCGGGAGGGCCGAAGGGCAATGAGCAGTTCTTC.

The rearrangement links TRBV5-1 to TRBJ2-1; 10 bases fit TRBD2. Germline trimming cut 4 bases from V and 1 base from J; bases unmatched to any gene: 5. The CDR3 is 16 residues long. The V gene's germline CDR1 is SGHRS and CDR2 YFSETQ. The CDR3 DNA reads TGCGCCAGCAGCGCCCGGACTAGCGGTTCCTACAATGAGCAGTTCTTC. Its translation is CASSARTSGSYNEQFF.

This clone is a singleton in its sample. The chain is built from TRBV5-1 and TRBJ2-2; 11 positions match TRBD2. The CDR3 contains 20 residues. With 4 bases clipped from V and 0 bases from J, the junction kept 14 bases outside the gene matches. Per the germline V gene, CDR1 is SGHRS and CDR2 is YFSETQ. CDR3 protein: CASSPYSTSGASSNTGELFF. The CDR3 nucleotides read TGCGCCAGCAGCCCCTATTCGACTAGCGGGGCATCCTCGAACACCGGGGAGCTGTTTTTT.